This TCR beta chain was sequenced in a study of CD8+ T cells in alopecia areata. Study observations and caveats: Scalp data also include sequences from resident alphabeta T cells of normal skin.

Extraction of RNA preceded its reverse transcription into cDNA, which served as the sequencing template. TCRdb keeps only in-frame clones here, not all; method: immunoSEQ multiplex PCR. The table lists some 120,000 clones, around 60% of them singletons. This clone appeared a few times. Its target is not known. Individuals with alopecia areata gave both lesional scalp punch biopsies and peripheral blood for collection. The ends were cut back, 2 bases at V and 5 bases at J, with 13 bases in the middle. This CDR3 has 14 residues. Germline values: CDR1 SGHRS, CDR2 YFSETQ. The V and J genes are TRBV5-1 and TRBJ2-5; tentatively, D is TRBD2 (5 bases). This TCR came from a human donor with alopecia areata. This sample comprised CD4+ T cells sorted from blood, obtained at week 0. DNA for the CDR3: TGCGCCAGCAGCTTACTAGGAGTGGAGGAGACCCAGTACTTC. Amino acids: CASSLLGVEETQYF.